The rows below give T cell receptor beta chains drawn from one sample of a study of blood T cell repertoires in COVID-19. Only in-frame clones appear in the TCRdb table, and some are missing; sequencing was by immunoSEQ multiplex PCR. Seen here are roughly 99,000 clones, approximately 86% observed once, and the top ten hold 2.1%. Source material: peripheral blood. These receptors originate from a man aged 50 or older with COVID-19, enrolled during active disease. The CDR3 runs from the conserved cysteine through the conserved F or W. The order of the fields is clone size, V gene, J gene, D gene, CDR3 protein, CDR3 DNA. D genes are given only for firm matches. Size values are once, few and many counts, or a class for expanded clones, and some rows have none.

clone size: -
V gene: TRBV18
J gene: TRBJ2-7
D gene: TRBD1
CDR3 protein: CASSPRGTGEQYF
CDR3 DNA: TGTGCCAGCTCACCCAGGGGGACGGGTGAGCAGTACTTC

clone size: -
V gene: TRBV3-1/TRBV3-2
J gene: TRBJ2-7
D gene: -
CDR3 protein: CASEGAGQTVYF
CDR3 DNA: TGTGCCAGCGAGGGCGCAGGACAGACCGTTTACTTC

clone size: -
V gene: TRBV30
J gene: TRBJ1-5
D gene: TRBD1
CDR3 protein: CAWGTGENQPQHF
CDR3 DNA: TGTGCCTGGGGGACAGGGGAGAATCAGCCCCAGCATTTT

clone size: once
V gene: TRBV6-6
J gene: TRBJ1-3
D gene: TRBD1
CDR3 protein: CASTRDRGSGNTIYF
CDR3 DNA: TGTGCCAGCACCAGGGACAGAGGATCTGGAAACACCATATATTTT

clone size: -
V gene: TRBV7-9
J gene: TRBJ2-2
D gene: TRBD1
CDR3 protein: CASSSHPDRSNTGELFF
CDR3 DNA: TGTGCCAGCAGCTCACACCCGGACAGGAGTAACACCGGGGAGCTGTTTTTT

clone size: few
V gene: TRBV6-4
J gene: TRBJ1-6
D gene: TRBD1
CDR3 protein: CASFLGDRNSPLHF
CDR3 DNA: TGTGCCAGCTTTCTGGGGGACAGAAATTCACCCCTCCACTTT

clone size: -
V gene: TRBV24-1
J gene: TRBJ1-2
D gene: TRBD1
CDR3 protein: CATTDRAGRGYTF
CDR3 DNA: TGTGCCACCACGGACAGGGCTGGTCGCGGCTACACCTTC

clone size: -
V gene: TRBV27
J gene: TRBJ2-7
D gene: TRBD1
CDR3 protein: CASSTGTGLYEQYF
CDR3 DNA: TGTGCCAGCAGTACCGGGACAGGGCTTTACGAGCAGTACTTC

clone size: -
V gene: TRBV30
J gene: TRBJ1-2
D gene: TRBD1
CDR3 protein: CAWSGGTVTLANYGYTF
CDR3 DNA: TGTGCCTGGAGTGGCGGGACAGTCACGCTAGCTAACTATGGCTACACCTTC

clone size: -
V gene: TRBV6-5
J gene: TRBJ1-1
D gene: TRBD1
CDR3 protein: CASSYSTGTGNTEAFF
CDR3 DNA: TGTGCCAGCAGTTACTCGACAGGGACGGGGAACACTGAAGCTTTCTTT

clone size: -
V gene: TRBV3-1/TRBV3-2
J gene: TRBJ1-2
D gene: -
CDR3 protein: CASSHNGLLGYTF
CDR3 DNA: TGTGCCAGCAGCCACAACGGACTTCTGGGCTACACCTTC

clone size: once
V gene: TRBV10-3
J gene: TRBJ2-1
D gene: -
CDR3 protein: CAIGSSYNEQFF
CDR3 DNA: TGTGCCATCGGGAGCTCCTACAATGAGCAGTTCTTC

clone size: -
V gene: TRBV19
J gene: TRBJ2-7
D gene: TRBD1
CDR3 protein: CASSIGRGPSYEQYF
CDR3 DNA: TGTGCCAGTAGTATCGGCAGGGGGCCTTCCTACGAGCAGTACTTC

clone size: -
V gene: TRBV6-5
J gene: TRBJ1-1
D gene: -
CDR3 protein: CASRGGAGTEAFF
CDR3 DNA: TGTGCCAGTAGGGGAGGGGCGGGCACTGAAGCTTTCTTT

clone size: -
V gene: TRBV19
J gene: TRBJ1-2
D gene: -
CDR3 protein: CASSIRTNYGYTF
CDR3 DNA: TGTGCCAGTAGTATTCGGACAAACTATGGCTACACCTTC

clone size: -
V gene: TRBV3-1/TRBV3-2
J gene: TRBJ1-3
D gene: -
CDR3 protein: CASSQEDISGNTIYF
CDR3 DNA: TGTGCCAGCAGCCAAGAGGACATCTCTGGAAACACCATATATTTT

clone size: -
V gene: TRBV6-5
J gene: TRBJ1-6
D gene: TRBD1
CDR3 protein: CASSFRGTSPLHF
CDR3 DNA: TGTGCCAGCAGTTTCAGGGGGACCTCACCCCTCCACTTT

clone size: once
V gene: TRBV2
J gene: TRBJ2-3
D gene: TRBD2
CDR3 protein: CASSELRRGGRRDTQYF
CDR3 DNA: TGTGCCAGCAGTGAATTGCGTCGGGGGGGTAGGAGAGATACGCAGTATTTT